This TCR beta chain was observed in a study of PD-L1 blockade in urothelial cancer. Overall study context: Starting in about 2014, patients were given atezolizumab (1,200 mg intravenously every 3 weeks). Most patients, twenty-five of 29, were males with bladder-origin cancer. A median of approximately 150,000 T cells was found in the blood samples.

As for time point: pretreatment peripheral blood. Per the germline V gene, CDR1 is KGHSH and CDR2 is LQKENI. V lost 0 bases to trimming and J lost 7 bases, with 9 bases between them. The CDR3 sequence is 14 residues long. The method was immunoSEQ multiplex PCR; TCRdb's version includes in-frame clones alone and lacks a portion of them. The sample consists of 100,000 to 150,000 clones, roughly 83% of them appearing once. This clone was observed a single time. V usage is TRBV18 and J usage is TRBJ1-4; no definite D call. The sequence was obtained from a middle-aged man with urothelial cancer. Sequencing was performed on PBMCs, taken around atezolizumab (anti-PD-L1) treatment. The CDR3 region is CASSPPGSGEKLFF. For the CDR3, the DNA is TGTGCCAGCTCACCACCCGGAAGCGGTGAAAAACTGTTTTTT. The full variable domain, completed using reference TRBV18 and TRBJ1-4, is NAGVMQNPRHLVRRRGQEARLRCSPMKGHSHVYWYRQLPEEGLKFMVYLQKENIIDESGMPKERFSAEFPKEGPSILRIQQVVRGDSAAYFCASSPPGSGEKLFFGSGTQLSVL.